A single sample is the source of the 15 T cell receptor beta chains below, sequenced in a study of CD8 T cells in ankylosing spondylitis (dated by TCRdb to 2016 to 2017). Here is what the overall study found, with its caveats: Blood from ankylosing spondylitis patients appeared to be characterized by a TCR beta motif made up of several highly homologous amino acid variants.

Their recognized antigens are unknown. Library prep was done by 5' RACE. Reads for this sample came from an Illumina HiSeq 2500. TCRdb itself trimmed the public reads at Q25 with fastp, ran MiXCR and retained productive beta chains. Each CDR3 protein gets just one entry, which takes the most common genes and DNA from the rows behind it. This sample lists hundreds of thousands of distinct CDR3 sequences; 10% to 15% were detected once. The ten largest clonotypes hold roughly 0.51% of the sample. Sequencing was done on a sample of blood, either unsorted or a sorted T cell fraction (not recorded which). The receptors were sampled from a male donor with ankylosing spondylitis.

The CDR3 DNA sequence: TGTGCCAGCAGCCCCTGGACAGGGCGCGAGCAGTACTTC. Encoded protein: CASSPWTGREQYF. This chain connects TRBV28 to TRBJ2-7; 8 bases are shared with TRBD1. With 6 bases clipped from V and 6 bases from J, the junction kept 7 bases outside the gene matches. CDR1 is MDHEN and CDR2 is SYDVKM in the germline V gene. The CDR3 has 13 amino acids.

This clonotype turned up a few times. The chain couples TRBV30 to TRBJ1-1, with D possibly being TRBD1 (5 bases). Germline CDR1 is GTSNPN and CDR2 is SVGIG (reference sequence). The CDR3 totals 12 residues. Trimming took off 2 bases at V and 4 bases at J, with 8 bases between the two ends. The CDR3 here is CAWSQGVTEAFF. The CDR3 nucleotides are TGTGCCTGGAGTCAGGGCGTCACTGAAGCTTTCTTT.

The rearrangement uses TRBV4-2 and TRBJ1-2; D perhaps matches TRBD1 (5 bases). CDR1 and CDR2 (germline): LGHNA, YNFKEQ. This CDR3 region has 16 residues. Trimming removed 1 base from V and 3 bases from J, with 15 bases in between. CDR3 sequence reads: CASSQGHAGSDYGYTF. The CDR3, as DNA: TGTGCCAGCAGCCAAGGTCATGCAGGGTCGGACTATGGCTACACCTTC.

The chain joins TRBV4-3 to TRBJ1-1; D is uncertain. The CDR3 covers 16 residues. The germline V gene encodes CDR1 LGHNA and CDR2 YSLEER. The ends were cut back, 0 bases at V and 1 base at J, with 12 bases in the middle. CDR3 in amino acids: CASSQDLSAGNTEAFF. CDR3 in DNA: TGCGCCAGCAGCCAAGATCTTAGCGCAGGGAACACTGAAGCTTTCTTT.

This clonotype occurred a few times. The chain couples TRBV7-2 to TRBJ2-5, with 7 nucleotides matching TRBD1. The CDR3 runs to 14 residues. The junction had 8 bases not matched to a gene; V was cut back by 5 bases and J by 5 bases. Germline CDR1 is SGHTA and CDR2 is FQGNSA. CDR3 loop: CASSRRTGAETQYF. CDR3 nucleotides: TGTGCCAGCAGCCGCCGAACAGGGGCCGAGACCCAGTACTTC.

The chain recombines TRBV5-1 with TRBJ2-5; the match to TRBD1 covers 8 bases. The J segment lost 3 bases and the V segment lost 1 base, leaving 8 bases of the junction unmatched. The CDR3 is 16 residues long. CDR1 SGHRS and CDR2 YFSETQ come from the germline V gene. The CDR3 spells CASSLLMTGAKETQYF. In nucleotides, the CDR3 is TGCGCCAGCAGCTTGCTCATGACAGGGGCGAAAGAGACCCAGTACTTC.

The chain employs TRBV20-1 and TRBJ1-6; 7 bases are shared with TRBD1. CDR1 is DFQATT and CDR2 is SNEGSKA in the germline V gene (reference sequence). CDR3 length: 16 amino acids. The V segment lost 6 bases and the J segment 0 bases; nucleotides outside the gene matches: 8. CDR3 DNA sequence: TGCAGTGCCGACGGGACAGAGAGCTCCTATAATTCACCCCTCCACTTT. Amino acid sequence: CSADGTESSYNSPLHF.

The chain uses TRBV2 and TRBJ1-1, with 9 nucleotides matching TRBD1. The CDR3 loop spans 14 amino acids. The V gene's germline CDR1 is SNHLY and CDR2 FYNNEI. V dropped 6 bases and J dropped 5; count of bases not matched to a gene: 7. CDR3 region: CASRDGQGRTEAFF. The CDR3 DNA reads as TGTGCCAGCAGGGACGGACAGGGGAGGACTGAAGCTTTCTTT.

This clonotype was recorded a few times. The V call is TRBV15, the J call TRBJ2-7, with D tentatively TRBD2 (5 bases). V dropped 0 bases and J dropped 2 bases, with 11 bases sitting between them. Germline assignment: CDR1 LNHNV and CDR2 YYDKDF (reference sequence). The CDR3 loop spans 15 amino acids. The CDR3 nucleotides read TGTGCCACCAGCAGAGAGGGAGCCCCTGCCTACGAGCAGTACTTC. This gives the protein CATSREGAPAYEQYF.

This clonotype has only a few counts. V gene TRBV20-1 combines with J gene TRBJ2-2; D gene uncertain. The V end was cut by 3 bases, the J end by 8 bases, with 13 bases between. The germline V gene encodes CDR1 DFQATT and CDR2 SNEGSKA (reference sequence). This CDR3 is 13 amino acids long. CDR3 region: CSARSGPLGELFF. In DNA form, the CDR3 reads TGCAGTGCTAGGTCAGGACCTCTGGGGGAGCTGTTTTTT.

In this sample, this clonotype turned up many times. The chain employs TRBV4-2 and TRBJ2-3; no definite D call. The CDR3 is made up of 15 amino acids. V was cut by 0 bases and J by 1 base, with 8 bases left in between. Per germline, CDR1 LGHNA and CDR2 YNFKEQ. The CDR3 DNA follows: TGTGCCAGCAGCCAAGAGTGGACCGGCACAGATACGCAGTATTTT. This encodes CASSQEWTGTDTQYF.

There are many counts of this clonotype. The V call is TRBV7-9, the J call TRBJ1-1; D is unresolved. V shed 5 bases and J shed 1 base, with 5 bases lying between them. The CDR3 runs 12 residues. Germline assignment: CDR1 SEHNR and CDR2 FQNEAQ (reference sequence). The CDR3 spells CASSRQNTEAFF. In nucleotides, the CDR3 is TGTGCCAGCAGCCGACAGAACACTGAAGCTTTCTTT.

The CDR3 reads CASRAGQGSTDTQYF. The DNA of the CDR3 is TGTGCCAGCAGAGCGGGACAGGGAAGCACAGATACGCAGTATTTT. The J gene is TRBJ2-3, the V gene TRBV27; 9 bases line up with TRBD1. With V trimmed by 6 bases and J by 0 bases, 4 bases remained unmatched. The CDR3 runs to 15 residues. Germline V gene lookup returns CDR1 MNHEY and CDR2 SMNVEV (reference sequence).

This clonotype has only a few counts. The V and J genes are TRBV5-1 and TRBJ2-1; TRBD2 matches at 11 bases. The germline gives CDR1 SGHRS, CDR2 YFSETQ. This CDR3 comprises 19 residues. With 4 bases clipped from V and 9 bases from J, the junction kept 21 bases outside the gene matches. The CDR3 DNA is TGCGCCAGCAGCCAAGGGCCTAGCGGGAGGCTTCACTCACTGGGTGAGCAGTTCTTC. This gives the protein CASSQGPSGRLHSLGEQFF.

V gene TRBV5-1 combines with J gene TRBJ1-1, with TRBD1 matching over 10 bases. The CDR3 spans 14 residues. With 1 base clipped from V and 8 bases from J, the junction kept 5 bases outside the gene matches. Germline-derived CDR1 and CDR2 are SGHRS and YFSETQ. CDR3 residues: CASSLSAGQGEAFF. Written as DNA, the CDR3 is TGCGCCAGCAGCTTGTCCGCGGGACAGGGGGAAGCTTTCTTT.